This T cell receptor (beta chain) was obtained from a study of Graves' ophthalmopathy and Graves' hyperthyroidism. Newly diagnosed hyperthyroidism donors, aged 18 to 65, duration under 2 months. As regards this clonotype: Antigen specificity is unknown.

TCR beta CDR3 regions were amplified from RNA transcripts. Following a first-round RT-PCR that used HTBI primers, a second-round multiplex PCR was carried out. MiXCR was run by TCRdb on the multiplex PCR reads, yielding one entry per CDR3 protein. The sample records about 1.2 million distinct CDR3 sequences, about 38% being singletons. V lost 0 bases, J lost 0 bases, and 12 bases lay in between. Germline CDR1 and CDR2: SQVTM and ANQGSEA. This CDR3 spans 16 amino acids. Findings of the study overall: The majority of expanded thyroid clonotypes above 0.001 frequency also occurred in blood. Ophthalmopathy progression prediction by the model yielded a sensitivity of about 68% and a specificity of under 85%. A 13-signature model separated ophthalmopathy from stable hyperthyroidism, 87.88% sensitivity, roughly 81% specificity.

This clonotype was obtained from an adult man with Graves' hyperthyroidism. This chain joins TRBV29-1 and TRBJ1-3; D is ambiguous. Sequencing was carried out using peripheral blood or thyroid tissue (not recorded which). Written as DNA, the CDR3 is TGCAGCGTTGAAGATTGGGGAACATACTCTGGAAACACCATATATTTT. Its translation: CSVEDWGTYSGNTIYF.